The sample holds one count of the clone carrying this TCR beta chain. Its antigen is unknown. The data were produced by immunoSEQ multiplex PCR, yet TCRdb's version contains in-frame clones alone and is incomplete. The table includes some 31,000 clones, 73% detected once. After expansion with viral peptide pools in the ViraFEST assay, antigen-specific CD4+ T cells were sequenced. Culture proceeded for 10 days, and CD4+ T cells were then isolated. Each vaccine recipient was nucleocapsid antibody negative and had no prior SARS-CoV-2 infection. A density of about 1.8 million PBMC per well was used; these cells were cultured with roughly 10 IU/ml IL-2 and about 9.4 ug/ml peptides. These data are taken from a study of vaccination effects on CD4 cells after COVID-19. The V gene lost 5 bases and the J gene lost 0 bases, with 11 bases spanning the gap. Germline lookup yields CDR1 MNHEY and CDR2 SMNVEV (reference sequence). The CDR3 runs 16 residues.

The chain uses TRBV27 and TRBJ2-6, with D unclear. The receptor was derived from a human donor who received a COVID-19 vaccine. Sequenced here: CD4+ T cells from PBMCs cultured with HCoV-OC43 spike peptides, sampled before COVID-19 vaccination. Subset in this sample: HCoV-OC43 spike overlapping peptide pool stimulation. The CDR3 DNA sequence: TGTGCCAGCAGTAAGGTAACGTACTCTGGGGCCAACGTCCTGACTTTC. Its translation: CASSKVTYSGANVLTF. The variable domain in full, with the rest retrieved from reference TRBV27 and TRBJ2-6, is EAQVTQNPRYLITVTGKKLTVTCSQNMNHEYMSWYRQDPGLGLRQIYYSMNVEVTDKGDVPEGYKVSRKEKRNFPLILESPSPNQTSLYFCASSKVTYSGANVLTFGAGSRLTVL.